This TCR beta chain was observed in a study of cytotoxic CD8 clonotypes in ibrutinib-treated CLL. About the study: Response samples followed a median 12 months of treatment, range 6 to 36. The sample average was about 270,000 productive templates and roughly 90,000 productive rearrangements.

Study-level points and caveats: Under treatment, the uncommon public clonotypes either contracted or remained stable.

The sequencing depth, 1 in 200,000 to 1 in 1 million T cells, was the target. Using immunoSEQ multiplex PCR, the repertoire was profiled, and TCRdb retains in-frame clones only, with some absent. The sample lists about 200,000 clones, about three quarters occurring once. The CDR3 runs to 15 residues. V dropped 2 bases and J dropped 3 bases, with 12 bases sitting between them. In germline, CDR1 is SGHVS, CDR2 FNYEAQ. A remark on this clone: Antigen unknown.

The chain is built from TRBV7-6 and TRBJ2-3; no clear D gene. The specimen was PBMCs, collected after 12 months of ibrutinib treatment. This TCR was sampled from a human donor with chronic lymphocytic leukemia. The CDR3 here is CASSLFGVRTDTQYF. The CDR3 bases are TGTGCCAGCAGCTTATTTGGCGTCAGGACAGATACGCAGTATTTT.